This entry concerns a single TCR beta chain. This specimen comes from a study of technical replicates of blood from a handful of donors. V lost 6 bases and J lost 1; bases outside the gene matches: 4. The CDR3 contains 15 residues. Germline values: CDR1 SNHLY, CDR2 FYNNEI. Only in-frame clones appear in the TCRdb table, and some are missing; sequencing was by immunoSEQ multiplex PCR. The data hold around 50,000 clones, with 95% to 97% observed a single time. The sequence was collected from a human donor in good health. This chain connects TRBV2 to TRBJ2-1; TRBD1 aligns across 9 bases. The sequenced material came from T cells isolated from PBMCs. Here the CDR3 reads CASSWDRESYNEQFF. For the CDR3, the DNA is TGTGCCAGCAGCTGGGACAGGGAATCCTACAATGAGCAGTTCTTC.